The 23 T cell receptor beta chains below all came from one sample that was sequenced in a study. TCRdb independently ran MiXCR on the 5' RACE reads; one entry per CDR3 protein. The sample includes 45,000 to 55,000 distinct CDR3 sequences, about 25% of them seen just once. What was sequenced was tumor-infiltrating naive CD4+ T cells sorted from the breast tumor. Subset reported: naive CD4+ T cells, CD4+CD45RA+CD25-. The receptors stem from a female donor with breast cancer.

This clonotype rates as medium-sized. This chain connects TRBV4-1 to TRBJ2-3, with D possibly matching TRBD1 (6 bases). This CDR3 has 14 residues. CDR1 is MGHRA, CDR2 YSYEKL, per germline. Trimming stripped 4 bases from V and 9 bases from J, with 17 bases between. This CDR3 is CASSPLSRGSTQYF. The CDR3, as DNA: TGCGCCAGCAGCCCCCTAAGCAGGGGAAGCACGCAGTATTTT.

The V call is TRBV27, the J call TRBJ1-6, with D possibly TRBD1 on 6 matching bases. Deletions cut 8 bases from V and 7 bases from J, with 18 bases between. Per germline, CDR1 MNHEY and CDR2 SMNVEV (reference sequence). This CDR3 is 15 amino acids long. CDR3 loop: CASGPQGKSNSPLHF. DNA for the CDR3: TGTGCCAGCGGACCGCAGGGGAAAAGCAATTCACCCCTCCACTTT.

The chain uses TRBV4-2 and TRBJ1-2; 9 bases are a match to TRBD1. Trimming cost V 3 bases and J 2 bases; bases outside gene matches: 7. Looked up from germline, CDR1 is LGHNA and CDR2 is YNFKEQ. The CDR3 loop spans 16 amino acids. CDR3 DNA sequence: TGTGCCAGCAGCCAGTCCGGGACAGGGTTGAACTATGGCTACACCTTC. The encoded protein is CASSQSGTGLNYGYTF.

This clonotype was recorded a few times. This sequence joins TRBV7-9 and TRBJ2-7; 8 nucleotides align to TRBD1. CDR1 is SEHNR and CDR2 is FQNEAQ in the germline V gene (reference sequence). This CDR3 has 14 amino acids. The V segment lost 5 bases and the J segment 6 bases; nucleotides outside the gene matches: 9. The CDR3 DNA reads as TGTGCCAGCAGCAGTCCCAGGGGGCGCGGCGAGCAGTACTTC. Amino acids: CASSSPRGRGEQYF.

A single count supports this clonotype. The CDR3 carries no conserved terminal phenylalanine or tryptophan, so it likely arises from a read error. The chain has TRBV5-1 and TRBJ2-7, with a tentative D call TRBD1 (6 bases). CDR1 and CDR2 (germline): SGHRS, YFSETQ. Trimming took off 0 bases at V and 6 bases at J, with 22 bases between the two ends. The CDR3 is 17 amino acids. CDR3 sequence reads: CASSLAPTGTRSGEQYC. In DNA, the CDR3 is TGCGCCAGCAGCTTGGCACCTACAGGGACGAGAAGCGGCGAGCAGTACTGC.

The chain recombines TRBV6-2 or TRBV6-3 with TRBJ2-7; D unresolved. The end of the DNA is better explained by TRBJ2-1, so the J call may be wrong. There are 15 residues in the CDR3. Germline V gene lookup returns CDR1 MNHEY and CDR2 SVGEGT. DNA of the CDR3: TGTGCCAGCAGTTACTCTGGCAGAAACCTCTACGAGCAGTTCTTC. This encodes CASSYSGRNLYEQFF.

This clonotype was seen only a few times. The chain employs TRBV18 and TRBJ2-7; unclear D gene. V dropped 1 base and J dropped 3 bases, with 10 bases sitting between them. Per germline, CDR1 KGHSH and CDR2 LQKENI. This CDR3 comprises 14 residues. Written as DNA, the CDR3 is TGTGCCAGCTCACCACAGGCGGCAGTCTACGAGCAGTACTTC. Its translation: CASSPQAAVYEQYF.

This clonotype has only a few counts. This sequence joins TRBV2 and TRBJ2-1; D possibly matches TRBD1 or TRBD2 (5 bases each). This CDR3 has 17 amino acids. The germline V gene encodes CDR1 SNHLY and CDR2 FYNNEI. The V end was cut by 7 bases, the J end by 10 bases, with 29 bases between. CDR3 sequence (DNA): TGTGCCAGCAACGGGGTAGGCCTTGGGACGGTAGAAGAAGAGCAGTTCTTC. It translates to CASNGVGLGTVEEEQFF.

This clonotype was detected only a few times. The V call is TRBV9, the J call TRBJ1-2; 8 nucleotides line up with TRBD1. Germline-derived CDR1 and CDR2 are SGDLS and YYNGEE. CDR3 length: 16 amino acids. V dropped 0 bases and J dropped 1; count of bases not matched to a gene: 5. As DNA, the CDR3 is TGTGCCAGCAGCGTAGGGTGGACAGGGTTTAACTATGGCTACACCTTC. Its protein is CASSVGWTGFNYGYTF.

This clonotype was observed at least ten times. The rearrangement links TRBV6-5 to TRBJ1-1, with D perhaps matching TRBD1 (5 bases). The CDR3 length is 14 residues. CDR1 MNHEY and CDR2 SVGAGI come from the germline V gene. Trimming took off 2 bases at V and 3 bases at J, with 10 bases between the two ends. CDR3 sequence reads: CASSYLGGYTEAFF. The CDR3 nucleotides read TGTGCCAGCAGTTACCTCGGGGGGTACACTGAAGCTTTCTTT.

The chain employs TRBV20-1 and TRBJ1-1; D perhaps matches TRBD1 (5 bases). The CDR3 is 17 residues long. Between the trimmed V and J ends, which lost 1 base and 1 base, there was a span of 19 bases. Germline values: CDR1 DFQATT, CDR2 SNEGSKA (reference sequence). The CDR3: CSARVGTGRTQNTEAFF. The DNA for the CDR3 is TGCAGTGCTAGAGTTGGCACAGGCCGGACCCAGAACACTGAAGCTTTCTTT.

This clonotype showed up just a few times. This chain uses TRBV20-1 with TRBJ2-7, with D perhaps assigned TRBD1 or TRBD2 (5 bases each). This CDR3 has 15 amino acids. The V end lost 0 bases, the J end lost 6 bases, and 18 bases lay between the germline ends. CDR1 DFQATT and CDR2 SNEGSKA come from the germline V gene (reference sequence). This CDR3 is CSARDLGPRLVEQYF. The CDR3 DNA sequence: TGCAGTGCTAGAGATCTGGGACCCAGGCTGGTCGAGCAGTACTTC.

The rearrangement links TRBV24-1 to TRBJ2-2, with 8 bases lining up with TRBD1. CDR3 length equals 16 residues. The junction had 2 bases not matched to a gene; V was cut back by 2 bases and J by 1 base. Germline V gene sequence: CDR1 KGHDR, CDR2 SFDVKD. In DNA, the CDR3 is TGTGCCACCAGTGATTCCGGGACAGGGAACACCGGGGAGCTGTTTTTT. As protein: CATSDSGTGNTGELFF.

The chain is built from TRBV12-3 or TRBV12-4 and TRBJ1-2; D is ambiguous. The CDR3 sequence is 13 residues long. V was cut by 0 bases and J by 2 bases, with 4 bases left in between. CDR3 protein: CASSLAENYGYTF. DNA for the CDR3: TGTGCCAGCAGTTTAGCCGAGAACTATGGCTACACCTTC.

The chain links TRBV28 to TRBJ2-5; 10 nucleotides line up with TRBD2. CDR1 is MDHEN and CDR2 is SYDVKM in the germline V gene. The J segment lost 5 bases and the V segment lost 6 bases, leaving 6 bases of the junction unmatched. The CDR3 is 14 residues long. DNA of the CDR3: TGTGCCAGCAGCCGACTAGCGGGCGGGGAGACCCAGTACTTC. It yields the protein CASSRLAGGETQYF.

This clonotype was seen a few times. This sequence joins TRBV6-6 and TRBJ2-7; D gene uncertain. The CDR3 sequence is 11 residues long. Germline CDR1 and CDR2: MNHNY and SVGAGI (reference sequence). V dropped 5 bases and J dropped 4 bases, with 6 bases sitting between them. The chain's CDR3 is CASSPIYEQYF. Written as DNA, the CDR3 is TGTGCCAGCAGTCCCATATACGAGCAGTACTTC.

This clonotype was seen a handful of times. The CDR3 spells CASSSDTHNEQFF. The CDR3 bases are TGTGCCAGCAGCTCGGACACACACAATGAGCAGTTCTTC. V usage is TRBV7-3 and J usage is TRBJ2-1; D possibly corresponds to TRBD1 (5 bases). Germline V gene lookup returns CDR1 SGHTA and CDR2 FQGTGA. The ends were cut back, 4 bases at V and 5 bases at J, with 9 bases in the middle. The CDR3 length is 13 residues.

This clonotype turned up a few times. The chain couples TRBV10-3 to TRBJ2-1; D unclear. Trimming removed 2 bases from V and 0 bases from J, with 8 bases in between. The germline V gene encodes CDR1 ENHRY and CDR2 SYGVKD. This CDR3 contains 15 residues. CDR3: CAISEETYSYNEQFF. The DNA of the CDR3 is TGTGCCATCAGTGAGGAGACCTACTCCTACAATGAGCAGTTCTTC.

A few counts support this clonotype. The gene calls are TRBV12-3 or TRBV12-4 and TRBJ1-3, with 9 bases aligning to TRBD1. Trimming cost V 5 bases and J 3 bases; bases outside gene matches: 8. This CDR3 spans 16 amino acids. The CDR3: CASSPRDREFGNTIYF. The CDR3 DNA sequence: TGTGCCAGCAGTCCACGGGACAGGGAGTTTGGAAACACCATATATTTT.

As for this clonotype: Just one base apart from a much larger clone, this may be a read error. The chain recombines TRBV29-1 with TRBJ2-5; D might be TRBD1 or TRBD2, each matching 5 bases. CDR3 length equals 13 residues. Germline V gives CDR1 SQVTM, CDR2 ANQGSEA. CDR3 loop: CSAGRGIQGTQYF. CDR3 DNA: TGCAGCGCCGGACGGGGCATCCAAGGGACCCAGTACTTC.

This clonotype was seen only a few times. The chain links TRBV7-2 to TRBJ1-1; D is ambiguous. Germline V lookup: CDR1 SGHTA, CDR2 FQGNSA. There are 13 residues in the CDR3. With 5 bases removed from V and 4 bases from J, the gap between germline ends came to 11 bases. CDR3 DNA: TGTGCCAGCAGCAGCCAGGTCGGCACTGAAGCTTTCTTT. Translated, it gives CASSSQVGTEAFF.

The chain joins TRBV20-1 to TRBJ2-7, with no clear D. The V gene lost 3 bases and the J gene lost 2 bases, with 5 bases spanning the gap. The CDR3 spans 11 residues. Germline V gene data show CDR1 as DFQATT and CDR2 as SNEGSKA (reference sequence). This CDR3 is CSARTTYEQYF. The CDR3 DNA sequence: TGCAGTGCTAGGACCACCTACGAGCAGTACTTC.

The rearrangement uses TRBV7-8 and TRBJ1-2; D gene ambiguous. Between the trimmed V and J ends, which lost 1 base and 5 bases, there was a span of 14 bases. The CDR3 runs 15 residues. Germline-derived CDR1 and CDR2 are SGHVS and FQNEAQ. The CDR3 here is CASSLDRSSNYGYTF. As DNA, the CDR3 is TGTGCCAGCAGCTTAGATCGCTCCAGTAATTATGGCTACACCTTC.